The 19 T cell receptor beta chains below all came from one sample that was sequenced in a study of T cell repertoires in cytomegalovirus infection. TCRdb re-derived calls from the reads in MiXCR, one entry per CDR3 protein. The data show roughly 230,000 distinct CDR3 sequences, 15% to 20% seen once. Sequenced input: CD8+ T cells from PBMCs. These receptors came from a human donor in good health (CMV status not recorded). Some clones in this sample may be carry-over from other donors' samples.

This clonotype was observed a handful of times. V is TRBV29-1 and J is TRBJ2-5; no reliable D call. Trimming took 7 bases from V and 1 from J, leaving 13 bases between them. The CDR3 is 13 amino acids. CDR1 and CDR2 (germline): SQVTM, ANQGSEA. The DNA of the CDR3 is TGCAGCGCCGTGGGTATAGGCCAAGAGACCCAGTACTTC. Translating gives CSAVGIGQETQYF. Full variable domain (rest looked up from reference TRBV29-1 and TRBJ2-5): SAVISQKPSRDICQRGTSLTIQCQVDSQVTMMFWYRQQPGQSLTLIATANQGSEATYESGFVIDKFPISRPNLTFSTLTVSNMSPEDSSIYLCSAVGIGQETQYFGPGTRLLVL.

This clonotype turned up a few times. This chain links TRBV7-9 with TRBJ2-5, with 8 bases identical to TRBD2. With V trimmed by 1 base and J by 1 base, 5 bases remained unmatched. The germline gives CDR1 SEHNR, CDR2 FQNEAQ (reference sequence). This CDR3 comprises 16 residues. The CDR3 DNA reads as TGTGCCAGCAGCTTAGGCGTAGCGGGGATCCAAGAGACCCAGTACTTC. Protein product: CASSLGVAGIQETQYF.

J is TRBJ2-2 and V is TRBV19, with D unclear. Deletions cut 0 bases from V and 2 bases from J, with 10 bases between. Germline loops: CDR1 LNHDA, CDR2 SQIVND (reference sequence). The CDR3 runs 16 residues. CDR3: CASSIEGFANTGELFF. CDR3 in DNA: TGTGCCAGTAGTATAGAAGGGTTTGCCAACACCGGGGAGCTGTTTTTT. The full variable domain, with the rest looked up from reference TRBV19 and TRBJ2-2, is DGGITQSPKYLFRKEGQNVTLSCEQNLNHDAMYWYRQDPGQGLRLIYYSQIVNDFQKGDIAEGYSVSREKKESFPLTVTSAQKNPTAFYLCASSIEGFANTGELFFGEGSRLTVL.

The chain joins TRBV5-1 to TRBJ1-4, with D possibly TRBD1 on 5 matching bases. Germline V gene data show CDR1 as SGHRS and CDR2 as YFSETQ. The CDR3 is 18 amino acids. V was cut by 4 bases and J by 0 bases, with 19 bases left in between. The CDR3 DNA sequence: TGCGCCAGCAGCCCCGGGACTCTAATTGGTGCAACTAATGAAAAACTGTTTTTT. Protein: CASSPGTLIGATNEKLFF.

This clonotype was observed at least ten times. J is TRBJ2-7 and V is TRBV6-1, with 10 bases lining up with TRBD2. Germline V CDR1 and CDR2: MNHNS, SASEGT. The CDR3 runs to 17 residues. V lost 2 bases, J lost 0 bases, and 7 bases stayed unmatched. The CDR3: CASSEISGGPSSYEQYF. In nucleotides, the CDR3 is TGTGCCAGCAGTGAAATTAGCGGGGGGCCAAGCTCCTACGAGCAGTACTTC.

This clonotype was seen ten or more times. V usage is TRBV5-5 and J usage is TRBJ2-7, with TRBD2 as a possible D gene (5 bases). The V gene's germline CDR1 is SGHKS and CDR2 YYEKEE (reference sequence). CDR3 length equals 15 residues. Between the trimmed V and J ends, which lost 0 bases and 2 bases, there was a span of 12 bases. The DNA of the CDR3 is TGTGCCAGCAGCTTGGGTGGACTTTTTGCCTACGAGCAGTACTTC. Its translation is CASSLGGLFAYEQYF.

A word on this clonotype: A single base separates this from a much larger clone, so it may be a read error. For the CDR3, the DNA is TGTGCCAGCAGCCCTCTCTCTCGGAACACTAAAGCTTTCTTT. Its translation: CASSPLSRNTKAFF. The V and J genes are TRBV7-8 and TRBJ1-1; the D is unclear. Looked up from germline, CDR1 is SGHVS and CDR2 is FQNEAQ. The CDR3 has 14 amino acids. The variable domain in full, with the rest retrieved from reference TRBV7-8 and TRBJ1-1, is GAGVSQSPRYKVAKRGQDVALRCDPISGHVSLFWYQQALGQGPEFLTYFQNEAQLDKSGLPSDRFFAERPEGSVSTLKIQRTQQEDSAVYLCASSPLSRNTKAFFGQGTRLTVV.

V usage is TRBV6-5 and J usage is TRBJ2-2; D unclear. The V end was cut by 0 bases, the J end by 7 bases, with 9 bases between. The length of the CDR3 is 14 residues. The germline V gene encodes CDR1 MNHEY and CDR2 SVGAGI. The CDR3 DNA is TGTGCCAGCAGTTACTCTATTTCCGGCGGGGAGCTGTTTTTT. This gives the protein CASSYSISGGELFF.

In its sample, this clonotype was seen many times. The V call is TRBV7-2, the J call TRBJ2-7; TRBD1 matches 9 bases. The CDR3 contains 16 residues. With V trimmed by 2 bases and J by 1 base, 6 bases remained unmatched. Germline loops: CDR1 SGHTA, CDR2 FQGNSA. In nucleotides, the CDR3 is TGTGCCAGCAGCTTAACTTGGGACAGGGTTTCCTACGAGCAGTACTTC. This sequence encodes CASSLTWDRVSYEQYF.

J is TRBJ1-2 and V is TRBV6-2 or TRBV6-3, with D perhaps TRBD1 (6 bases). V dropped 7 bases and J dropped 6 bases, with 18 bases sitting between them. CDR1 and CDR2 from the germline V gene are MNHEY and SVGEGT. There are 14 residues in the CDR3. The CDR3: CASTMEGDGHGYTF. CDR3 sequence (DNA): TGTGCCAGCACCATGGAGGGGGATGGACATGGCTACACCTTC.

This clonotype has ten or more counts. The V gene is TRBV7-2, the J gene TRBJ1-4, with D possibly being TRBD1 (6 bases). Germline assignment: CDR1 SGHTA and CDR2 FQGNSA. The CDR3 covers 15 residues. V lost 3 bases to trimming and J lost 4 bases, with 12 bases between them. CDR3: CASSLAGVVNEKLFF. The CDR3 nucleotides read TGTGCCAGCAGCTTGGCAGGGGTCGTTAATGAAAAACTGTTTTTT.

V usage is TRBV6-8 and J usage is TRBJ1-5; perhaps TRBD1 as D (5 bases). Germline V gene lookup returns CDR1 MNHGY and CDR2 SAAAGT. The germline V and J ends were trimmed by 6 bases and 3 bases, with 30 bases remaining between them. The length of the CDR3 is 20 residues. The CDR3 nucleotides read TGTGCCAGCAGAAACACAATGCAGACAGCCCGACCCGATAACAATCAGCCCCAGCATTTT. Amino acids: CASRNTMQTARPDNNQPQHF.

This clonotype was detected many times. The CDR3 bases are TGTGCCAGCAGCCGATATTCTAGCGGGGAAGTGACAGATACGCAGTATTTT. It is translated as CASSRYSSGEVTDTQYF. The chain carries TRBV7-8 and TRBJ2-3; 9 bases match TRBD2. Germline values: CDR1 SGHVS, CDR2 FQNEAQ. CDR3 length: 17 residues. V shed 5 bases, J shed 3 bases, and the junction held 12 bases outside the gene matches.

The gene calls are TRBV28 and TRBJ1-5, with D possibly being TRBD1 (5 bases). CDR1 MDHEN and CDR2 SYDVKM come from the germline V gene. V lost 2 bases, J lost 8 bases, and 13 bases lay in between. The CDR3 has 14 residues. This chain's CDR3 is CASSLPHQGEPQHF. The CDR3 DNA follows: TGTGCCAGCAGTTTACCCCACCAGGGTGAGCCCCAGCATTTT.

This chain connects TRBV5-1 to TRBJ2-1; 10 nucleotides match TRBD1. This CDR3 has 14 amino acids. The junction had 5 bases not matched to a gene; V was cut back by 4 bases and J by 7 bases. The germline CDR1 and CDR2 sequences are SGHRS and YFSETQ. The CDR3 protein is CASSLRQGANEQFF. CDR3 DNA: TGCGCCAGCAGCCTAAGACAGGGGGCGAATGAGCAGTTCTTC.

Many counts were recorded for this clonotype. V is TRBV7-9 and J is TRBJ1-6, with D perhaps TRBD1 (5 bases). CDR1 and CDR2 from the germline V gene are SEHNR and FQNEAQ (reference sequence). Between the trimmed V and J ends, which lost 5 bases and 4 bases, there was a span of 9 bases. The CDR3 spans 14 residues. The CDR3 DNA reads TGTGCCAGCAGCCCCACAGGTTATAATTCACCCCTCCACTTT. This sequence encodes CASSPTGYNSPLHF.

This clonotype was found a few times. The genes are TRBV7-6 and TRBJ1-1; D possibly corresponds to TRBD1 (5 bases). This CDR3 contains 14 residues. Germline V gene sequence: CDR1 SGHVS, CDR2 FNYEAQ. Trimming cost V 7 bases and J 1 base, with 13 bases left between them. DNA of the CDR3: TGTGCCAGCACACCCGGGGGGAGGAACACTGAAGCTTTCTTT. Its protein is CASTPGGRNTEAFF.

V usage is TRBV7-2 and J usage is TRBJ2-3; D is unclear. CDR1 SGHTA and CDR2 FQGNSA come from the germline V gene. Trimming shortened V by 2 bases and J by 2 bases, and 14 bases separated the two germline ends. This CDR3 is 16 amino acids long. This CDR3 reads CASSLRPGPYTDTQYF. The CDR3 DNA reads as TGTGCCAGCAGCTTAAGGCCTGGGCCCTACACAGATACGCAGTATTTT.

The chain employs TRBV28 and TRBJ2-2; 11 bases fit TRBD1. Germline CDR1 and CDR2: MDHEN and SYDVKM. Germline trimming cut 5 bases from V and 5 bases from J; bases unmatched to any gene: 10. The CDR3 sequence is 17 residues long. CDR3 DNA sequence: TGTGCCAGCAGTCTAGGGGTCGGGACAGGGGGAACCGGGGAGCTGTTTTTT. It yields the protein CASSLGVGTGGTGELFF.